These T cell receptor beta chains were read from a single sample in a study of T cell responses to AZD1222 COVID-19 vaccine. The method was immunoSEQ multiplex PCR; TCRdb's version includes in-frame clones alone and lacks a portion of them. The sample includes 140,000 or so clones, 88% of them seen just once. The material sequenced was peripheral blood, taken on day 0 of AZD1222 vaccination. The receptors here all came from an adult in good health. CDR3s include the opening cysteine and the closing phenylalanine or tryptophan. The order of the fields is V gene, clone size, J gene, CDR3 protein. Clone size is not always given. Where it is, it says once, few, many or a class for expanded clones.

TRBV2	-	TRBJ2-7	CASSASGTGTERYF
TRBV5-6	-	TRBJ2-1	CASSSLHLAGGHNEQFF
TRBV10-2	-	TRBJ1-1	CASSEQANTEAFF
TRBV29-1	-	TRBJ2-5	CSVGGTSGSETQYF
TRBV5-4	once	TRBJ1-3	CASSWSQGPGNTIYF
TRBV6-5	-	TRBJ1-2	CASSYVSAGRNYGYTF
TRBV19	few	TRBJ2-7	CASSIAQTSSHEQYF
TRBV12-3/TRBV12-4	once	TRBJ1-4	CASRYSSNEKLFF
TRBV11-3	-	TRBJ2-1	CASSFRGHNEQFF
TRBV28	-	TRBJ2-5	CASRSYGSGQETQYF
TRBV20-1	-	TRBJ2-3	CSASDRGDTQYF